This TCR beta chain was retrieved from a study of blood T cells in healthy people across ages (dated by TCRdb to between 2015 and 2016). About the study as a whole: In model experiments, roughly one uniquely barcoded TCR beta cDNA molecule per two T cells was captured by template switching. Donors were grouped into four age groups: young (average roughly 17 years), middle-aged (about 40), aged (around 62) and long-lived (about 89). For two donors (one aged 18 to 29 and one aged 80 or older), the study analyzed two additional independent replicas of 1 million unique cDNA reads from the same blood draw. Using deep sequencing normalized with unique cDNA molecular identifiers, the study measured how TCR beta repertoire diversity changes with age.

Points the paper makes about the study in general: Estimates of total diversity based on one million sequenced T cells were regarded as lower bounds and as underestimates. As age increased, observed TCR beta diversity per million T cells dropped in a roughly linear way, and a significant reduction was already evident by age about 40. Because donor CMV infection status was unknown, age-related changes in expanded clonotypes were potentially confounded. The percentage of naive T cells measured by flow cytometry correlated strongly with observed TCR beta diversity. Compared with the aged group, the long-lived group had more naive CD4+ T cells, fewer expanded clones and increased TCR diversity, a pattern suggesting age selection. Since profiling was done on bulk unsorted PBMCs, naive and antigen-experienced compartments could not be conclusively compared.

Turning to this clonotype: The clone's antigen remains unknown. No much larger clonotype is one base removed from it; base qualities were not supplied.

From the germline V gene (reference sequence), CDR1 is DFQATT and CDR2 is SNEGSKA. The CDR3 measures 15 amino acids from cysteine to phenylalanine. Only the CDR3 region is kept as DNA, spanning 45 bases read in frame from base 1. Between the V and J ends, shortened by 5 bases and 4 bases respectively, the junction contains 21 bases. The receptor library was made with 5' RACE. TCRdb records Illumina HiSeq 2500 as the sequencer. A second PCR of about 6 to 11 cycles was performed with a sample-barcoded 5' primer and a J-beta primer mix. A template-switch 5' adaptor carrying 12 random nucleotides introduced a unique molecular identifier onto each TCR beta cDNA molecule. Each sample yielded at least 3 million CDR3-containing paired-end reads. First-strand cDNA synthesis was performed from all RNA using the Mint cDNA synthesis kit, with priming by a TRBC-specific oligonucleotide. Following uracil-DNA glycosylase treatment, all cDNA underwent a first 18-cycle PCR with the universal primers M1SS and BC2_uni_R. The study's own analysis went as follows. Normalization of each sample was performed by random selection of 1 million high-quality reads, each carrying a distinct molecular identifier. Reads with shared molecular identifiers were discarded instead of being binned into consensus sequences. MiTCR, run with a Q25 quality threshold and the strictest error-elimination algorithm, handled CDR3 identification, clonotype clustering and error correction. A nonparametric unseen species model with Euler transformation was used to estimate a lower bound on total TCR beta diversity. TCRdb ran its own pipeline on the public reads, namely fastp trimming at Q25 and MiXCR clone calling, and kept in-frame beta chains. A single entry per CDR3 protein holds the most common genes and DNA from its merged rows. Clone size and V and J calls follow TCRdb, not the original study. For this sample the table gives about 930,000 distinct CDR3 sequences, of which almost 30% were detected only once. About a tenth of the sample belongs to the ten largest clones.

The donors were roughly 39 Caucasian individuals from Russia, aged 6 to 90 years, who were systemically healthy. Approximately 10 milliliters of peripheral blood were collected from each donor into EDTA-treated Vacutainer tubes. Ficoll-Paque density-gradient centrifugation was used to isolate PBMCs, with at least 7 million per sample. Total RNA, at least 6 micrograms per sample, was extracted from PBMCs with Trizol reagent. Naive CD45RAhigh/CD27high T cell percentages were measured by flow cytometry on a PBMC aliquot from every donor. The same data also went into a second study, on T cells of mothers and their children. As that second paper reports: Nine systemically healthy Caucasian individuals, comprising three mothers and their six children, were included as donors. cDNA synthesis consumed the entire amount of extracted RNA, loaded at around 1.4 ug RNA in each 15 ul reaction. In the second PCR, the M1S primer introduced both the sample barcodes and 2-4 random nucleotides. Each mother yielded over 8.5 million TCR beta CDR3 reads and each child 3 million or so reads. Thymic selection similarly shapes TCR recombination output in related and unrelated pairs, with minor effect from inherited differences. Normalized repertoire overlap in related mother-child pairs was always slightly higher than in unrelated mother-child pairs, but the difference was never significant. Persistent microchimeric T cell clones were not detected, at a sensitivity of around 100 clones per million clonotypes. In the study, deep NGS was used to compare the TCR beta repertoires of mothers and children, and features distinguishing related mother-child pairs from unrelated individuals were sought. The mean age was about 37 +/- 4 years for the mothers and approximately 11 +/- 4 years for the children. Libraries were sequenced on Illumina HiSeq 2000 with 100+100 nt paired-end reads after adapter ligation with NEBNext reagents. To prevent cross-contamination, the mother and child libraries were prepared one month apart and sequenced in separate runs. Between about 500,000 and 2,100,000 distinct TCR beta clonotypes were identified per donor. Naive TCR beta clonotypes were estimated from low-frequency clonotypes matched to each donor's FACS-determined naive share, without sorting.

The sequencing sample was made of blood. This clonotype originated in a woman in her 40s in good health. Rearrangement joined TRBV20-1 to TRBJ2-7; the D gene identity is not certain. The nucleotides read TGCAGTGCTCACACCACGAAGGGTCTCCCTTACGAGCAGTACTTC. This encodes CSAHTTKGLPYEQYF.